Listed here are 27 T cell receptor beta chains from one sample, sequenced in a study of cytomegalovirus exposure and HLA in healthy donors. PCR used 60 Vbeta primers and 13 Jbeta primers. The table came from immunoSEQ multiplex PCR; TCRdb's copy has only in-frame clones and leaves some out. Here the sample spans some 130,000 clones, roughly 9.8% being singletons. Source material: PBMCs. All receptors come from a man aged 45-60 years in good health and CMV-seronegative.

The genes are TRBV27 and TRBJ1-5, with 9 bases that match TRBD1. Germline-derived CDR1 and CDR2 are MNHEY and SMNVEV (reference sequence). This CDR3 spans 15 amino acids. Trimming took 5 bases from V and 7 from J; bases not matched to a gene: 9. CDR3 loop: CASSKEGTGQQPQHF. In nucleotides, the CDR3 is TGTGCCAGCAGTAAAGAAGGGACAGGGCAGCAGCCCCAGCATTTT.

The rearrangement uses TRBV19 and TRBJ1-2, with 7 bases lining up with TRBD1. J was trimmed by 6 bases and V by 4 bases; bases with no gene match: 20. The length of the CDR3 is 18 residues. Germline loops: CDR1 LNHDA, CDR2 SQIVND (reference sequence). The CDR3 loop reads CASSTGVDRPAMGHGYTF. CDR3 coding DNA: TGTGCCAGTAGTACAGGAGTGGACAGGCCCGCCATGGGGCATGGCTACACCTTC.

The chain employs TRBV5-6 and TRBJ2-7; the match to TRBD1 covers 10 bases. V lost 1 base, J lost 6 bases, and 7 bases stayed unmatched. Germline lookup yields CDR1 SGHDT and CDR2 YYEEEE. CDR3 length: 15 amino acids. The CDR3 protein is CASSLSPGQGREQYF. The CDR3 DNA sequence: TGTGCCAGCAGCTTGAGTCCGGGACAGGGGCGCGAGCAGTACTTC. Supplemented by reference TRBV5-6 and TRBJ2-7, the full variable domain reads DAGVTQSPTHLIKTRGQQVTLRCSPKSGHDTVSWYQQALGQGPQFIFQYYEEEERQRGNFPDRFSGHQFPNYSSELNVNALLLGDSALYLCASSLSPGQGREQYFGPGTRLTVT.

The rearrangement uses TRBV6-5 and TRBJ1-1; no clear D. Germline V gives CDR1 MNHEY, CDR2 SVGAGI. Trimming took 1 base from V and 3 from J, leaving 9 bases between them. The CDR3 consists of 14 residues. CDR3 coding DNA: TGTGCCAGCAGTTACTTAACAGTTCACACTGAAGCTTTCTTT. It specifies CASSYLTVHTEAFF.

V is TRBV28 and J is TRBJ1-3; no reliable D call. This CDR3 is built from 15 residues. Trimming shortened V by 2 bases and J by 0 bases, and 8 bases separated the two germline ends. Germline V gene lookup returns CDR1 MDHEN and CDR2 SYDVKM. CDR3 sequence: CASSLNQFSGNTIYF. CDR3 coding DNA: TGTGCCAGCAGTTTAAATCAATTCTCTGGAAACACCATATATTTT.

This clone was found a few times. Given the absence of the conserved phenylalanine or tryptophan at the CDR3 end, a read error is likely. The chain joins TRBV6-6 to TRBJ2-3; D is perhaps TRBD1 (6 bases). Germline CDR1 MNHNY, CDR2 SVGAGI (reference sequence). The CDR3 sequence is 13 residues long. CDR3 sequence reads: CDRSYQGRDTQYV. The CDR3, as DNA: TGTGACAGAAGTTACCAGGGGAGAGATACGCAGTATGTT.

The DNA of the CDR3 is TGCGCCAGCAGCGGCCGGGGGGTAGGCGATACGCAGTATTTT. The encoded protein is CASSGRGVGDTQYF. V usage is TRBV4-1 and J usage is TRBJ2-3; 7 bases are a match to TRBD2. The CDR3 is 14 residues long. The trim removed 5 bases at V and 6 bases at J, leaving 8 bases unmatched. Germline V gene data show CDR1 as MGHRA and CDR2 as YSYEKL.

A few counts support this clone. V is TRBV9 and J is TRBJ2-3; possible D gene TRBD2, 5 bases. The CDR3 has 13 amino acids. Germline CDR1 SGDLS, CDR2 YYNGEE. V shed 4 bases and J shed 3 bases, with 9 bases lying between them. CDR3 in amino acids: CASSQLVTDTQYF. The CDR3 DNA follows: TGTGCCAGCAGCCAACTAGTAACAGATACGCAGTATTTT.

The rearrangement links TRBV30 to TRBJ1-2; tentative D call: TRBD1 (5 bases). V lost 0 bases to trimming and J lost 0 bases, with 11 bases between them. The CDR3 consists of 15 residues. The germline V gene encodes CDR1 GTSNPN and CDR2 SVGIG (reference sequence). The CDR3 is CAWSVGVGANYGYTF. The CDR3 DNA is TGTGCCTGGAGTGTAGGGGTCGGAGCTAACTATGGCTACACCTTC.

The chain combines TRBV6-6 with TRBJ1-3, with TRBD1 identical over 9 bases. Losses at the gene ends were 0 bases for V and 4 bases for J; bases not matched to a gene: 4. The CDR3 has 16 residues. Germline assignment: CDR1 MNHNY and CDR2 SVGAGI (reference sequence). In nucleotides, the CDR3 is TGTGCCAGCAGTTACTCTGACAGGGGGTCCGGAAACACCATATATTTT. It yields the protein CASSYSDRGSGNTIYF.

In its sample, this clone was seen a few times. V and J are TRBV7-9 and TRBJ2-2; possibly TRBD2 for D (6 bases). Trimming stripped 4 bases from V and 2 bases from J, with 14 bases between. The length of the CDR3 is 16 residues. Germline V CDR1 and CDR2: SEHNR, FQNEAQ (reference sequence). CDR3 nucleotide sequence: TGTGCCAGCAGCTCGATGGGGACTGCTAACACCGGGGAGCTGTTTTTT. Translating it yields CASSSMGTANTGELFF.

This clone was seen only a few times. The chain is built from TRBV14 and TRBJ1-2; 8 positions match TRBD1. The CDR3 consists of 13 residues. Germline V gives CDR1 SGHDN, CDR2 FVKESK. Trimming at V came to 6 bases and at J to 8 bases, leaving 8 bases not matched to a gene. The CDR3 sequence: CASRPDRGGGYTF. CDR3 sequence (DNA): TGTGCCAGCAGACCCGACAGGGGCGGCGGCTACACCTTC.

This clone has more than one count but fewer than ten. The V and J genes are TRBV2 and TRBJ1-5, with 8 bases fitting TRBD1. J was trimmed by 4 bases and V by 6 bases; bases with no gene match: 5. This CDR3 has 14 amino acids. The V gene's germline CDR1 is SNHLY and CDR2 FYNNEI. CDR3 DNA sequence: TGTGCCAGCAGGTCAGGGGGCAGAAATCAGCCCCAGCATTTT. As protein: CASRSGGRNQPQHF.

This clone was seen only a few times. This rearrangement joins TRBV9 to TRBJ1-2; D is unresolved. V lost 0 bases and J lost 0, with 6 bases in between. This CDR3 contains 14 residues. Germline lookup yields CDR1 SGDLS and CDR2 YYNGEE. As DNA, the CDR3 is TGTGCCAGCAGCGTAGGCAGGACTAACTATGGCTACACCTTC. Its protein is CASSVGRTNYGYTF.

This clone was seen only a few times. V usage is TRBV29-1 and J usage is TRBJ2-3; 10 positions match TRBD2. The CDR3 contains 13 residues. With 8 bases clipped from V and 4 bases from J, the junction kept 6 bases outside the gene matches. In germline, CDR1 is SQVTM, CDR2 ANQGSEA. The CDR3 DNA reads TGCAGCACGACTAGCGGGCGACCAGATACGCAGTATTTT. Translation gives CSTTSGRPDTQYF.

This clone was counted between two and nine times. V usage is TRBV2 and J usage is TRBJ1-5, with 12 bases lining up with TRBD1. The CDR3 is 15 residues long. The germline V gene has CDR1 SNHLY and CDR2 FYNNEI. The V segment lost 6 bases and the J segment 7 bases; nucleotides outside the gene matches: 7. CDR3 in DNA: TGTGCCAGCAGCACAGGGACAGGGGGCTGGCAGCCCCAGCATTTT. Its protein product is CASSTGTGGWQPQHF.

The chain combines TRBV4-1 with TRBJ1-1, with 12 bases lining up with TRBD1. Germline CDR1 reads MGHRA; CDR2 reads YSYEKL. V was clipped by 4 bases and J by 0 bases; unmatched bases: 3. This CDR3 spans 16 amino acids. CDR3: CASSLGQGALNTEAFF. In nucleotides, the CDR3 is TGCGCCAGCAGCCTGGGACAGGGGGCCTTGAACACTGAAGCTTTCTTT.

Regarding this clone: The identical CDR3 is also encoded by other nucleotide sequences in the sample. V is TRBV2 and J is TRBJ1-6; 11 bases fit TRBD1. The germline CDR1 and CDR2 sequences are SNHLY and FYNNEI. CDR3 length equals 15 residues. The trim removed 8 bases at V and 9 bases at J, leaving 9 bases unmatched. The CDR3 region has the DNA TGTGCCAGCGGAACCGGGACAGGGGGGACTTCACCCCTCCACTTT. Translation: CASGTGTGGTSPLHF.

This clone was seen only a few times. This rearrangement joins TRBV6-4 to TRBJ2-3; TRBD1 aligns across 9 bases. The CDR3 spans 15 residues. Germline V gene data show CDR1 as MRHNA and CDR2 as SNTAGT. V shed 2 bases and J 2 bases; nucleotides not matched to a gene: 2. CDR3 protein: CASSDGQGHTDTQYF. In DNA, the CDR3 is TGTGCCAGCAGTGACGGACAGGGGCACACAGATACGCAGTATTTT.

This clone was recorded once. The V and J genes are TRBV14 and TRBJ2-7, with D hard to call. From germline, CDR1 is SGHDN and CDR2 FVKESK. V lost 0 bases, J lost 7 bases, and 10 bases lay in between. This CDR3 has 13 amino acids. CDR3 sequence reads: CASSQEEYREQYF. CDR3 in DNA: TGTGCCAGCAGCCAAGAGGAGTATCGGGAGCAGTACTTC.

The J gene is TRBJ2-7, the V gene TRBV23-1, with D tentatively TRBD2 (6 bases). TRBV23-1 is identified as an open reading frame with a role that is uncertain. The CDR3 length is 16 residues. The V end lost 2 bases, the J end lost 1 base, and 15 bases lay between the germline ends. CDR3 DNA sequence: TGCGCCAGCAGTCAAACCCGCGGGGAAATTTCCTACGAGCAGTACTTC. Protein product: CASSQTRGEISYEQYF.

The V call is TRBV11-3, the J call TRBJ2-1; maybe TRBD2 (8 bases). Trimming removed 5 bases from V and 7 bases from J, with 18 bases in between. There are 15 residues in the CDR3. CDR1 SGHNT and CDR2 YENEEA come from the germline V gene. The CDR3 here is CASSTREGAKNEQFF. DNA for the CDR3: TGTGCCAGCAGCACCCGGGAGGGGGCTAAGAATGAGCAGTTCTTC.

The chain couples TRBV4-1 to TRBJ1-5; 9 bases are a match to TRBD1. The J segment lost 6 bases and the V segment lost 4 bases, leaving 16 bases of the junction unmatched. Germline CDR1 MGHRA, CDR2 YSYEKL. The CDR3 spans 18 residues. The CDR3 here is CASSPLGTGSRLGQPQHF. The DNA for the CDR3 is TGCGCCAGCAGCCCCCTCGGGACAGGGAGCCGGTTGGGTCAGCCCCAGCATTTT.

This clone was seen a handful of times. J is TRBJ1-5 and V is TRBV6-5, with D perhaps TRBD1 (6 bases). In germline, CDR1 is MNHEY, CDR2 SVGAGI. Trimming took 6 bases from V and 7 from J, leaving 16 bases between them. The CDR3 is made up of 14 amino acids. The CDR3 DNA is TGTGCCAGCAGCCCACAGGGCCTTGGGCAGCCCCAGCATTTT. It encodes CASSPQGLGQPQHF.

This clone was counted a single time. The V gene is TRBV5-6, the J gene TRBJ2-7; 8 bases line up with TRBD1. The CDR3 extends over 13 amino acids. Germline CDR1 is SGHDT and CDR2 is YYEEEE. V lost 8 bases and J lost 5; bases outside the gene matches: 9. DNA for the CDR3: TGTGCCAGAAGCCTCGACAGGGGACACGAGCAGTACTTC. Amino acids: CARSLDRGHEQYF.

The chain joins TRBV5-4 to TRBJ2-1; 10 nucleotides line up with TRBD2. The trim removed 4 bases at V and 5 bases at J, leaving 12 bases unmatched. Per the germline V gene, CDR1 is SGHNT and CDR2 is YYREEE (reference sequence). This CDR3 contains 17 residues. This chain's CDR3 is CASSPWVRTSGNNEQFF. CDR3 coding DNA: TGTGCCAGCAGCCCTTGGGTTAGGACTAGCGGAAACAATGAGCAGTTCTTC.

The chain joins TRBV4-1 to TRBJ1-3, with 7 bases lining up with TRBD1. This CDR3 is built from 16 residues. Germline CDR1 reads MGHRA; CDR2 reads YSYEKL. V was pared by 1 base and J by 3 bases, with 6 bases of the junction left unmatched. CDR3 protein: CASSQVAGGYGNTIYF. CDR3 nucleotide sequence: TGCGCCAGCAGCCAAGTTGCAGGGGGATATGGAAACACCATATATTTT.